A selection of T cell receptor beta chains follows, all from one sample in a study of tumor and adjacent non-tumor tissue in lung cancer. TCRdb processed the multiplex PCR reads anew with MiXCR; each CDR3 protein has one entry. In the table there are fewer than 85,000 distinct CDR3 sequences, around 85% of which are singletons. Sequenced input: lung tumor tissue. The source is a woman aged 50 to 65 with non-small cell lung cancer. Both conserved end residues are part of each CDR3. D genes are given only for firm matches. Clone size appears in some rows only: once, few, many, or a class for an expanded clone.

D gene,clone size,V gene,J gene,CDR3 protein,CDR3 DNA
.,.,TRBV20-1,TRBJ2-3,CSAGDFAETDTQYF,TGCAGTGCTGGAGATTTTGCAGAAACAGATACGCAGTATTTT
.,.,TRBV28,TRBJ1-1,CASRRGHENTEAFF,TGTGCCAGTAGGCGGGGACACGAGAACACTGAAGCTTTCTTT
.,.,TRBV11-2,TRBJ2-7,CARGPWASSSYEHYF,TGTGCCAGGGGCCCTTGGGCTAGCAGTTCCTACGAGCACTACTTC
TRBD1,.,TRBV20-1,TRBJ1-1,CSTKDRGHGNTEAFF,TGCAGTACAAAGGATAGGGGGCATGGGAACACTGAGGCTTTCTTT
TRBD1,.,TRBV20-1,TRBJ1-1,CNARGDQGELDTEAFF,TGCAATGCTAGAGGGGACCAGGGGGAGTTGGACACTGAAGCCTTCTTT
.,.,TRBV11-2,TRBJ1-4,CASNTVGGYNEKLFF,TGTGCCAGTAACACAGTTGGGGGGTACAATGAAAAACTGTTTTTT
.,.,TRBV20-1,TRBJ2-2,CSASPCSRTGELFF,TGCAGTGCTAGCCCCTGTAGCCGGACCGGCGAGCTGTTTTTT
.,.,TRBV6-2/TRBV6-3,TRBJ2-5,CASRFSGDTKHQETQYF,TGTGCCAGCAGGTTTAGCGGAGACACCAAGCACCAAGAGACCCAGTACTTC
.,.,TRBV5-5,TRBJ2-5,CARSPAGGQETQYF,TGTGCCAGGAGTCCCGCCGGGGGTCAAGAGACCCAGTACTTC
TRBD2,.,TRBV10-3,TRBJ2-1,CVISGFGLAGGSERFF,TGTGTCATCAGTGGGTTCGGACTAGCGGGAGGAAGTGAGCGGTTCTTC
.,once,TRBV20-1,TRBJ2-7,CSATGISGMKYF,TGCAGTGCTACCGGGATTAGCGGAATGAAGTACTTC
TRBD2,.,TRBV20-1,TRBJ2-1,CSARTTSGIYNEQFF,TGCAGTGCTAGAACAACTAGCGGGATCTACAATGAGCAGTTCTTC
TRBD1,.,TRBV30,TRBJ1-1,CAFKDRDRGNTEPFF,TGTGCTTTCAAAGACCGGGACAGGGGGAACACTGAACCTTTCTTT
.,.,TRBV20-1,TRBJ2-1,CCARGGIHNEQFF,TGCTGTGCTAGAGGCGGGATCCACAATGAACAGTTCTTC
TRBD1,medium-sized,TRBV11-1,TRBJ1-1,CASSRIGGQGVGTEAFF,TGTGCCAGCAGCAGAATAGGTGGACAGGGAGTCGGCACTGAAGCTTTCTTT
TRBD2,.,TRBV20-1,TRBJ2-1,CSATGLAGLTYIEQFF,TGCAGTGCTACCGGACTAGCGGGACTAACCTACATTGAGCAGTTCTTC
.,.,TRBV13,TRBJ2-5,CASSLGPGPQEPQYF,TGTGCCAGTAGCTTAGGGCCGGGGCCACAGGAGCCCCAGTACTTC
.,.,TRBV20-1,TRBJ2-3,CSARSEAVKTQYF,TGCAGTGCGCGAAGCGAGGCAGTGAAAACGCAGTATTTT
TRBD1,.,TRBV11-1,TRBJ2-3,CAIRGTGVDTHYF,TGTGCCATCAGAGGGACAGGGGTGGATACGCATTATTTT
TRBD1,.,TRBV20-1,TRBJ1-3,CSARDPTGARNSIYF,TGCAGTGCTAGAGATCCCACAGGGGCCAGAAACAGCATATATTTC
.,.,TRBV28,TRBJ2-2,CASNVGDKHTGELFF,TGTGCCAGCAATGTTGGGGACAAACATACCGGGGAGCTGTTTTTT
TRBD1,.,TRBV4-2,TRBJ1-4,CQQPSQGAGEKLFF,TGCCAGCAGCCAAGTCAGGGGGCCGGGGAAAAACTGTTTTTT
.,.,TRBV12-3/TRBV12-4,TRBJ2-5,CASSAGSLQETQYF,TGTGCCAGCAGTGCAGGGTCCCTTCAAGAGACCCAGTACTTC
.,.,TRBV6-1,TRBJ1-3,CTSSEATSGGNTIYF,TGTACCAGCAGCGAAGCGACGTCAGGGGGAAACACCATATATTTT
.,.,TRBV10-3,TRBJ2-7,CAINGKNPYEQYF,TGTGCCATCAATGGTAAAAACCCGTACGAGCAGTACTTC
.,.,TRBV29-1,TRBJ2-3,CSIRGHGTHTQYF,TGCAGCATCCGAGGGCATGGCACACATACGCAGTATTTT
.,once,TRBV10-3,TRBJ2-7,CAISQADFDEQYF,TGTGCCATCAGCCAGGCAGACTTCGACGAGCAGTACTTC
.,.,TRBV11-2,TRBJ2-6,CASSSNYGVNVLPF,TGTGCCAGCAGTTCTAACTATGGGGTCAACGTCCTGCCTTTC
TRBD2,once,TRBV5-4,TRBJ2-1,CANSPASGSFNEQFF,TGTGCCAACAGCCCCGCTAGCGGGAGTTTCAATGAACAGTTCTTC
TRBD2,.,TRBV6-5,TRBJ2-3,CASSYKGPGLAGSLDTQYF,TGTGCCAGCAGTTACAAGGGGCCGGGACTAGCGGGAAGTCTAGATACGCAGTATTTT
.,.,TRBV12-3/TRBV12-4,TRBJ1-1,CASNIHGRGTEAFF,TGTGCCAGCAATATACATGGTAGGGGCACTGAGGCTTTCTTT
.,.,TRBV6-1,TRBJ1-6,CTSSGFNPPLYF,TGTACCAGCAGTGGATTTAATCCACCCCTCTACTTT
.,.,TRBV6-2/TRBV6-3,TRBJ2-6,CASSSHTGGANVLTF,TGTGCCAGCAGTTCCCACACCGGTGGGGCCAACGTCCTGACTTTC
.,.,TRBV11-3,TRBJ2-1,CASSLETSSYNERSF,TGTGCCAGCAGCTTAGAGACCAGCTCCTATAATGAGCGGTCCTTC
.,.,TRBV4-2,TRBJ2-6,CVSSQPSSGANVLAF,TGTGTCAGCAGCCAGCCGAGCTCTGGGGCCAACGTCCTGGCTTTC
.,.,TRBV6-6,TRBJ1-5,CANSYSHHDSAQPQHF,TGTGCCAACAGTTACTCGCATCATGACTCGGCTCAGCCCCAGCATTTT
.,once,TRBV4-1,TRBJ1-1,CASSQDLYRVSTESFF,TGTGCCAGCAGCCAAGATCTCTACAGGGTCAGCACTGAATCTTTCTTT
.,.,TRBV10-2,TRBJ2-1,CASSRTGDGEQFF,TGCGCCAGCAGCAGAACGGGAGATGGGGAGCAGTTCTTC
.,.,TRBV29-1,TRBJ2-5,CSAGWLHQETQYF,TGCAGCGCCGGGTGGCTCCACCAAGAGACCCAGTACTTC
.,.,TRBV29-1,TRBJ2-5,CSVVGDMETQYF,TGCAGCGTTGTAGGGGATATGGAGACCCAGTACTTC
.,.,TRBV20-1,TRBJ2-1,CSSGRRIYEQFF,TGCAGTTCCGGAAGAAGGATATATGAGCAGTTCTTC
.,.,TRBV7-2,TRBJ1-1,CASSFPGWLTEAYF,TGTGCCAGCAGCTTCCCCGGATGGCTGACTGAAGCTTACTTT
.,.,TRBV20-1,TRBJ2-7,CSASSLTSYERYF,TGCAGTGCTTCTTCGCTTACGTCCTACGAGCGGTACTTC
.,.,TRBV12-1,TRBJ2-2,CARTDRYPTGELLF,TGTGCCAGAACCGACAGATATCCGACCGGGGAGCTGTTATTC
TRBD1,once,TRBV20-1,TRBJ1-4,CSTSLQGAGEKLFF,TGTAGTACTAGCTTACAGGGGGCGGGAGAAAAACTGTTTTTT